What follows is one TCR beta chain and its context. Its antigen remains unknown. These data belong to a study of cytomegalovirus exposure and HLA in healthy donors. The primer mix had 60 Vbeta and 13 Jbeta primers. Clones were read by immunoSEQ multiplex PCR, and TCRdb kept only the in-frame ones, dropping some. Among fewer than 110,000 clones listed, more than 65% were seen once. CDR1 is SQVTM, CDR2 ANQGSEA, per germline. Trimming removed 4 bases from V and 4 bases from J, with 11 bases in between. There are 13 residues in the CDR3. The study's findings and limits: TCR association rates varied by HLA locus in a later analysis, with DRB1 highest and HLA-C lowest.

The V and J genes are TRBV29-1 and TRBJ1-5; a weak D match, TRBD1 (6 bases). The TCR originated in a woman younger than 35 in good health and CMV-seropositive. Sample: PBMCs. CDR3 amino acids: CSVAGQPNQPQHF. The CDR3 DNA reads TGCAGCGTTGCTGGACAGCCAAATCAGCCCCAGCATTTT.